These 19 T cell receptor beta chains originate from one sample sequenced in a study of blood T cell repertoires in COVID-19. Here immunoSEQ multiplex PCR was the method, and the copy in TCRdb shows in-frame clones only, minus some. The sample yields about 480,000 clones, 88% seen once. The specimen was PBMCs or T cells enriched from blood (not recorded which). The receptors stem from a woman between 35 and 50 years old who had recovered from COVID-19.

This rearrangement joins TRBV18 to TRBJ2-2; TRBD1 matches 10 bases. This CDR3 is 14 amino acids long. V trimming: 4 bases; J trimming: 5 bases; junction bases outside the gene matches: 1. Per germline, CDR1 KGHSH and CDR2 LQKENI. CDR3 coding DNA: TGTGCCAGCTCACGACAGGGGGCGACCGGGGAGCTGTTTTTT. This translates into CASSRQGATGELFF.

The V call is TRBV7-2, the J call TRBJ1-2, with TRBD1 identical over 9 bases. V lost 3 bases, J lost 4 bases, and 6 bases stayed unmatched. This CDR3 is built from 15 residues. The germline gives CDR1 SGHTA, CDR2 FQGNSA. The CDR3 DNA reads TGTGCCAGCAGCTTCGGCCGGACAGGGGCCTATGGCTACACCTTC. Translated, it gives CASSFGRTGAYGYTF.

The chain recombines TRBV18 with TRBJ2-6; maybe TRBD2 (7 bases). Trimming took off 1 base at V and 0 bases at J, with 13 bases between the two ends. Looked up from germline, CDR1 is KGHSH and CDR2 is LQKENI. The CDR3 is 18 residues long. The CDR3 DNA is TGTGCCAGCTCACCACTTTCGGGGGGCAGCTCTGGGGCCAACGTCCTGACTTTC. It specifies CASSPLSGGSSGANVLTF.

The chain is built from TRBV7-9 and TRBJ1-5, with TRBD1 identical over 11 bases. With 4 bases clipped from V and 2 bases from J, the junction kept 7 bases outside the gene matches. The length of the CDR3 is 17 residues. Germline V CDR1 and CDR2: SEHNR, FQNEAQ (reference sequence). The chain's CDR3 is CASSSGQGARGNQPQHF. The CDR3 bases are TGTGCCAGCAGCTCTGGACAGGGGGCGCGGGGCAATCAGCCCCAGCATTTT.

This clone turned up a few times. The V gene is TRBV6-5, the J gene TRBJ2-1; 10 bases align to TRBD2. The CDR3 loop spans 14 amino acids. V was pared by 6 bases and J by 4 bases, with 3 bases of the junction left unmatched. Per germline, CDR1 MNHEY and CDR2 SVGAGI. CDR3 residues: CASSASGGYNEQFF. The CDR3 DNA sequence: TGTGCCAGCAGCGCTAGCGGGGGTTACAATGAGCAGTTCTTC.

The chain joins TRBV9 to TRBJ2-1; 8 nucleotides agree with TRBD1. V lost 6 bases, J lost 4 bases, and 9 bases stayed unmatched. The CDR3 spans 15 residues. The germline V gene encodes CDR1 SGDLS and CDR2 YYNGEE. The CDR3 DNA is TGTGCCAGCACTACCGGCGGGACAGGTTACAATGAGCAGTTCTTC. It is translated as CASTTGGTGYNEQFF.

The V gene is TRBV29-1, the J gene TRBJ1-1; 8 nucleotides line up with TRBD1. The CDR3 runs 14 residues. The V gene's germline CDR1 is SQVTM and CDR2 ANQGSEA. J was trimmed by 7 bases and V by 4 bases; bases with no gene match: 11. DNA of the CDR3: TGCAGCGTTGGTCCGGCAGGGGGCCTGGGTGAAGCTTTCTTT. Amino acid sequence: CSVGPAGGLGEAFF.

The genes are TRBV7-9 and TRBJ1-1, with D possibly matching TRBD1 (6 bases). Trimming cost V 1 base and J 4 bases, with 19 bases left between them. The CDR3 runs 17 residues. Germline assignment: CDR1 SEHNR and CDR2 FQNEAQ (reference sequence). The DNA for the CDR3 is TGTGCCAGCAGCTTAGGTAGGTTCCCCCAGGGGACCACTGAAGCTTTCTTT. Residues: CASSLGRFPQGTTEAFF.

The chain links TRBV4-3 to TRBJ2-1, with TRBD2 matching 10 bases. Germline loops: CDR1 LGHNA, CDR2 YSLEER. The CDR3 runs to 18 residues. Trimming took 1 base from V and 2 from J; bases not matched to a gene: 8. The CDR3 DNA reads TGCGCCAGCAGCCAAGCTATGGGACTAGCGCAAACCTACAATGAGCAGTTCTTC. Its protein is CASSQAMGLAQTYNEQFF.

This clone appeared a single time. The chain uses TRBV3-1 (or the pseudogene TRBV3-2) and TRBJ2-5; 7 bases match TRBD2. After removal of 0 bases from V and 5 bases from J, the junction contained 12 bases not matched to a gene. Germline V gene data show CDR1 as LGHDT and CDR2 as YNNKEL (reference sequence). This CDR3 spans 17 amino acids. CDR3 DNA: TGTGCCAGCAGCCAAGATTTAAGAGCGGGATTTGTGGAGACCCAGTACTTC. Its protein product is CASSQDLRAGFVETQYF.

The chain combines TRBV7-9 with TRBJ1-2; D gene uncertain. V was pared by 5 bases and J by 4 bases, with 8 bases between. Per the germline V gene, CDR1 is SEHNR and CDR2 is FQNEAQ (reference sequence). The CDR3 contains 12 residues. CDR3 DNA sequence: TGTGCCAGCAGCCCGGAGTCCTATGGCTACACCTTC. Protein product: CASSPESYGYTF. The whole variable domain, remainder taken from reference TRBV7-9 and TRBJ1-2, is DTGVSQNPRHKITKRGQNVTFRCDPISEHNRLYWYRQTLGQGPEFLTYFQNEAQLEKSRLLSDRFSAERPKGSFSTLEIQRTEQGDSAMYLCASSPESYGYTFGSGTRLTVV.

The chain links TRBV24-1 to TRBJ2-3; TRBD1 agrees at 7 bases. The trim removed 5 bases at V and 5 bases at J, leaving 12 bases unmatched. Germline V CDR1 and CDR2: KGHDR, SFDVKD. The CDR3 totals 16 residues. CDR3 protein: CATSAPDRVGVDTQYF. Written as DNA, the CDR3 is TGTGCCACCAGTGCCCCCGACAGGGTGGGTGTAGATACGCAGTATTTT.

The chain couples TRBV14 to TRBJ1-5; possibly TRBD1 for D (5 bases). The V end was cut by 5 bases, the J end by 0 bases, with 5 bases between. The V gene's germline CDR1 is SGHDN and CDR2 FVKESK. This CDR3 comprises 13 residues. The CDR3 coding sequence is TGTGCCAGCAGCAGGGGTAGCAATCAGCCCCAGCATTTT. It translates to CASSRGSNQPQHF. The variable domain in full, with the rest retrieved from reference TRBV14 and TRBJ1-5, is EAGVTQFPSHSVIEKGQTVTLRCDPISGHDNLYWYRRVMGKEIKFLLHFVKESKQDESGMPNNRFLAERTGGTYSTLKVQPAELEDSGVYFCASSRGSNQPQHFGDGTRLSIL.

V usage is TRBV11-2 and J usage is TRBJ2-1; 7 bases are a match to TRBD2. CDR1 SGHAT and CDR2 FQNNGV come from the germline V gene. CDR3 length: 15 amino acids. V gave up 3 bases and J gave up 4 bases; unmatched junction bases: 6. The CDR3 loop is CASSLMASGYNEQFF. The CDR3 nucleotides are TGTGCCAGCAGCTTGATGGCTAGCGGTTACAATGAGCAGTTCTTC. The complete variable domain, with remaining parts taken from reference TRBV11-2 and TRBJ2-1, reads EAGVAQSPRYKIIEKRQSVAFWCNPISGHATLYWYQQILGQGPKLLIQFQNNGVVDDSQLPKDRFSAERLKGVDSTLKIQPAKLEDSAVYLCASSLMASGYNEQFFGPGTRLTVL.

The J gene is TRBJ1-3, the V gene TRBV4-1, with D uncertain. The V gene lost 1 base and the J gene lost 0 bases, with 10 bases spanning the gap. This CDR3 contains 16 residues. Germline V lookup: CDR1 MGHRA, CDR2 YSYEKL. CDR3 protein: CASSQAHPSSGNTIYF. CDR3 nucleotides: TGCGCCAGCAGCCAAGCCCATCCCAGCTCTGGAAACACCATATATTTT.

V gene TRBV5-4 combines with J gene TRBJ1-3, with 9 bases fitting TRBD1. This CDR3 spans 15 amino acids. Germline trimming cut 4 bases from V and 4 bases from J; bases unmatched to any gene: 6. Germline CDR1 reads SGHNT; CDR2 reads YYREEE (reference sequence). The CDR3 nucleotides are TGTGCCAGCAGCCCCACAGGGGGCGAGGGAAACACCATATATTTT. This encodes CASSPTGGEGNTIYF.

In the case of this clone: An end of the junction differs from the germline gene, which may be a read error. This sequence joins TRBV27 and TRBJ2-5; 12 positions match TRBD2. The CDR3 extends over 13 amino acids. Germline CDR1 and CDR2: MNHEY and SMNVEV (reference sequence). CDR3 sequence (DNA): TGTGCCAGCAGTTTACTAGCGGGAGGGCCGGCAGACTTC. Its protein is CASSLLAGGPADF.

The V and J genes are TRBV9 and TRBJ2-2, with 12 bases identical to TRBD1. The CDR3 totals 18 residues. The germline V gene encodes CDR1 SGDLS and CDR2 YYNGEE. V lost 4 bases, J lost 0 bases, and 7 bases stayed unmatched. The DNA for the CDR3 is TGTGCCAGCAGCACCCGGGACAGGGGGCCAGCGAACACCGGGGAGCTGTTTTTT. The encoded protein is CASSTRDRGPANTGELFF.

The genes are TRBV11-2 and TRBJ2-7, with TRBD2 matching 7 bases. Per the germline V gene, CDR1 is SGHAT and CDR2 is FQNNGV. The length of the CDR3 is 14 residues. Losses at the gene ends were 1 base for V and 2 bases for J; bases not matched to a gene: 2. This chain's CDR3 is CASSLGRGTYEQYF. The CDR3 DNA sequence: TGTGCCAGCAGCTTAGGGCGGGGGACCTACGAGCAGTACTTC.